What follows describes a single T cell receptor (beta chain). It lacks a known antigen. Base-call qualities are not available, and no considerably larger clone is one nucleotide away. The CDR3 regions of human TCRbeta chains were analyzed by immunosequencing. The study's processing was this. Repertoire TCRs were matched against a reference library of SARS-CoV-2-specific TCRs generated with the MIRA antigen-specificity platform. Breadth meant the fraction of unique TCRs that were SARS-CoV-2-associated, whereas depth meant the fraction of total T cells that were SARS-CoV-2-associated. Using the MIRA data, each spike-specific TCR was assigned both to the spike region to which the TCR was reactive and to a CD4 or CD8 class. Log10-transformed breadth and depth values were compared by one-way ANOVA with Sidak's multiple comparisons tests. Not all clones reach the TCRdb copy of this immuneACCESS table, which keeps in-frame sequences only. Checked studies attribute under half of the gap to unresolved V genes and leave the rest unexplained. D and trimming come from the DNA, and the V and J calls and clone size come from that table. This sample has fewer than 110,000 clones in its table, and about 86% of those were observed once. Together, the top ten hold approximately 1.5% of the sample.

CDR1 and CDR2 are drawn from the germline V gene: LGHNA, YSLEER. The CDR3 runs 15 residues from the cysteine to the phenylalanine. Only the CDR3 part of the read is kept: 45 bases, read in frame from the first base. The junction carries 10 bases between V and J, which are trimmed by 0 bases and 2 bases respectively. The sample comes from a study of T cell responses to AZD1222 COVID-19 vaccine (dated by TCRdb to 2020 to 2023). As for the study more broadly: Because spike-specific TCR depth and breadth did not differ between the two schedules, AZD1222 recipients who got a second dose at roughly 4 weeks were pooled with those who got a second dose at roughly 12 weeks. TCR sequencing covered 230 or so trial participants: nearly 210 given two doses of AZD1222 and about 26 given two doses of MenACWY control vaccine. Enrollment into the trials was organized by age into subgroups of 18-55, 56-69 and 70-plus years, and those subgroups contained around 150, 28 and 57 TCR-sequenced participants, respectively. The paper as a whole reports these results and caveats: A significant rise in spike-specific TCR breadth and depth was observed after two AZD1222 doses relative to day 0 and relative to MenACWY recipients. Most participants were white British and females outnumbered males, and the authors suggested that clonal diversity may have been underestimated. Reportedly, close to half of the unique spike-specific TCRs recognized epitopes lying outside the regions that are mutated in the B.1.351 and B.1.1.7 variants. The vaccine-associated CD4 TCRs covered the entire spike protein, and the dominant responses fell in regions 160-218 and 743-854. Because no day 14 peak-response samples were available, the repertoires could be characterized only after the peak T cell response. Conclusions about previously exposed vaccinees were limited because only 5 or 6 AZD1222 recipients were SARS-CoV-2 seropositive at baseline. The 56-69-year group was small, and its depth increase did not reach significance, likely because of low power.

Explained via the paper, the time point label denotes: baseline before first vaccination. The vaccinee samples were drawn from two UK trials, COV001 and COV002, one of which was a single-blind randomized controlled phase 2/3 trial testing AZD1222 (ChAdOx1 nCoV-19) in healthy adults. For TCRbeta chain sequencing, PBMC samples from trial participants were taken at day 0 and at day 28 after the second dose. This specimen was peripheral blood, taken on day 0 of AZD1222 vaccination. The chain uses TRBV4-3 and TRBJ1-2; matching of 5 bases hints at TRBD1 as the D gene. The TCR comes from an adult in good health. CDR3 region: CASSQEATANYGYTF. The DNA sequence is as follows: TGCGCCAGCAGCCAAGAAGCGACAGCGAACTATGGCTACACCTTC.